Listed below are T cell receptor beta chains from one sample, sequenced in a study of shared clonotypes between healthy human individuals. Sequencing was performed with immunoSEQ multiplex PCR; in TCRdb, only in-frame clones are kept and a portion is missing. The sample holds about 1.5 million clones, 96% seen once. The specimen sequenced was naive CD4+ T cells sorted from blood. The receptors were gathered from a man aged 25 to 40 in good health. Both conserved end residues are part of each CDR3. Each record gives: D gene, V gene, clone size, J gene, CDR3 DNA, CDR3 protein. D genes are given only for firm matches. Clone size appears in some rows only: once, few, many, or a class for an expanded clone.

>TRBD2|TRBV7-3|NA|TRBJ2-1
TGTGCCAGCAGTTTTAGAGGGACTAGCGGGAGCCAATTTAGCAATGAGCAGTTCTTC
CASSFRGTSGSQFSNEQFF
>NA|TRBV5-1|NA|TRBJ2-7
TGCGCCAGCAGCTCGGAGGTAGGGGGACCCTACGAGCAGTACTTC
CASSSEVGGPYEQYF
>TRBD2|TRBV28|NA|TRBJ2-7
TGTGCCAGCAGTACCACCATCTACGGGACTACCTTC
CASSTTIYGTTF
>NA|TRBV7-6|NA|TRBJ2-5
TGTGCCAGCAGCTTTCGCCCTCAAGAGACCCAGTACTTC
CASSFRPQETQYF
>NA|TRBV7-2|NA|TRBJ1-1
TGTGCCAGCAGCTTAGCTGCGGAGAACACTGAAGCTTTCTTT
CASSLAAENTEAFF
>TRBD1|TRBV28|NA|TRBJ2-7
TGTGCCAGCAGTTTAGGGACAGGGCCCCAAACGGCGTACTTC
CASSLGTGPQTAYF
>NA|TRBV7-2|NA|TRBJ2-3
TGTGCCAGCAGCGGGAGTACGGCAGATACGCAGTATTTT
CASSGSTADTQYF
>NA|TRBV4-3|NA|TRBJ1-1
TGCGCCAGCAGCCAAGATACCGGTACGCGGGCTTTCTTT
CASSQDTGTRAFF
>NA|TRBV7-9|NA|TRBJ2-1
TGTGCCAGCAGCTTGACAGCCGACGGGTACAATGAGCAGTTCTTC
CASSLTADGYNEQFF
>NA|TRBV5-6|NA|TRBJ2-7
TGTGCCAGCAGCCGGGCTAGCGAGCAGGAGCTGTACGAGCAGTACTTC
CASSRASEQELYEQYF
>TRBD1|TRBV6-1|NA|TRBJ2-7
TGTGCCAGCAGGGACCCCGGGACAGGGGGCTACGAGCAGTACTTC
CASRDPGTGGYEQYF
>NA|TRBV6-5|NA|TRBJ2-1
TGTGCCAGCCGTTTACAGTTTATGAGCTCCTACAATGAGCAGTTCTTC
CASRLQFMSSYNEQFF
>TRBD1|TRBV29-1|NA|TRBJ1-2
TGCAGCGTTGTACCTCCAGGGGGAGGTGGCTATGGCTACACCTTC
CSVVPPGGGGYGYTF
>TRBD1|TRBV11-3|NA|TRBJ2-5
TGTGCCAGCAGCCCCGGGACAGGGGACGGAGAGACCCAGTACTTC
CASSPGTGDGETQYF
>NA|TRBV15|NA|TRBJ2-1
TGTGCCACCAGCAGAGTTGGGGCGGGACCAAATGAGCAGTTCTTC
CATSRVGAGPNEQFF
>TRBD2|TRBV11-2|once|TRBJ2-7
TGTGCCAGCAGCAGCCTAGCGGGAGGCTACGAGCAGTACTTC
CASSSLAGGYEQYF
>TRBD2|TRBV6-5|NA|TRBJ2-7
TGTGCCAGCAGTAGGACTAGGTACGAGCAGTACTTC
CASSRTRYEQYF
>TRBD2|TRBV6-6|once|TRBJ2-1
TGTGCCAGCAGTTACCAGCGGGGACTCAATGAGCAGTTCTTC
CASSYQRGLNEQFF
>TRBD2|TRBV6-4|NA|TRBJ2-3
TGTGCCAGCAAGCCGGGACTAGCATCAGATACGCAGTATTTT
CASKPGLASDTQYF
>NA|TRBV7-9|few|TRBJ1-1
TGTGCCAGCAGCTTATCGATGCGGTACACTGAAGCTTTCTTT
CASSLSMRYTEAFF
>TRBD1|TRBV5-6|NA|TRBJ1-2
TGTGCCAGCAGCTCGCTTCGGGACAGGGTGGATGGCTACACCTTC
CASSSLRDRVDGYTF
>TRBD1|TRBV9|NA|TRBJ2-7
TGTGCCAGCAGCGTAGAACAGGGGGGTACCTACGAGCAGTACTTC
CASSVEQGGTYEQYF
>NA|TRBV6-5|once|TRBJ2-7
TGTGCCAGCAGTCCTACGCAGGGAACCCCCTACGAGCAGTACTTC
CASSPTQGTPYEQYF
>NA|TRBV27|NA|TRBJ2-7
TGTGCCAGCAGTTTAGGGCTGGGGCCCGCCTACGAGCAGTACTTC
CASSLGLGPAYEQYF
>NA|TRBV27|NA|TRBJ1-2
TGTGCCAGCAAAAAGACGGTGAACTATGGCTACACCTTC
CASKKTVNYGYTF
>NA|TRBV28|NA|TRBJ1-2
TGTGCCAGCAGGCCACCCGGGCCATATGGCTACACCTTC
CASRPPGPYGYTF
>NA|TRBV15|NA|TRBJ2-1
TGTGCCACCAGCAGAAGTCTTACAGGGTTAATGTCGGGCAATGAGCAGTTCTTC
CATSRSLTGLMSGNEQFF
>NA|TRBV5-1|NA|TRBJ2-2
TGCGCCAGCAGCTTGGTCCCCAACACCGGGGAGCTGTTTTTT
CASSLVPNTGELFF
>NA|TRBV30|NA|TRBJ2-3
TGTGCCTGGAGTGTACTTAAATCTACGCAGTATTTT
CAWSVLKSTQYF
>TRBD2|TRBV2|NA|TRBJ2-1
TGTGCCAGCAGTGCCGCTAGCGGGAGGGCCGAGAAGCAGTTCTTC
CASSAASGRAEKQFF
>TRBD2|TRBV28|NA|TRBJ2-1
TGTGCCAGCAGTTTTAGCGGGAGAACGAGTGAGCAGTTCTTC
CASSFSGRTSEQFF
>NA|TRBV10-1|NA|TRBJ2-1
TGCGCCAGCAGTGAGTCCCGGGGAGCCTACAATGAGCAGTTCTTC
CASSESRGAYNEQFF
>NA|TRBV2|NA|TRBJ2-1
TGTGCCAGCAAAGGGAGGAGCGAAGTGTTCTTC
CASKGRSEVFF
>NA|TRBV10-1|once|TRBJ2-1
TGCGCCAGCAGTGAGTTTGGTCTTGCCAGGCGGTTGGGCAATGAGCAGTTCTTC
CASSEFGLARRLGNEQFF
>NA|TRBV5-1|NA|TRBJ2-2
TGCGCCAGCAGCTTGGGGCAGTTCCTCACCGGGGAGCTGTTTTTT
CASSLGQFLTGELFF
>TRBD2|TRBV5-1|once|TRBJ2-1
TGCGCCAGCAGCCCACGGACTAGCGGAAGCTCCTACAATGAGCAGTTCTTC
CASSPRTSGSSYNEQFF
>NA|TRBV29-1|NA|TRBJ2-6
TGCAGCGTCGGACAGTCTGGGGCCAACGTCCTGACTTTC
CSVGQSGANVLTF
>TRBD1|TRBV7-3|NA|TRBJ1-5
TGTGCCAGCACCCCGGACAGGCCTAATCAGCCCCAGCATTTT
CASTPDRPNQPQHF
>NA|TRBV18|NA|TRBJ1-5
TGTGCCAGCTCACCAGGGGGCAGTTATAGCAATCAGCCCCAGCATTTT
CASSPGGSYSNQPQHF
>NA|TRBV9|NA|TRBJ2-5
TGTGCCAGCAGCGTTGAACAGGGTAATGGAGAGACCCAGTACTTC
CASSVEQGNGETQYF
>TRBD1|TRBV7-2|NA|TRBJ2-7
TGTGCCAGCAGCCATCTCTTGGACAGGGGAGGCGAGCAGTACTTC
CASSHLLDRGGEQYF